These T cell receptor beta chains were read from a single sample in a study of T cell responses to AZD1222 COVID-19 vaccine. Clones were sequenced by immunoSEQ multiplex PCR, and TCRdb holds only the in-frame ones, with some missing. The table lists over 85,000 clones, about 92% of them singletons. Material: peripheral blood, obtained on day 0 of AZD1222 vaccination. The receptors originated from an adult in good health. Both conserved end residues are part of each CDR3. The D gene is left open where the match is weak. Not every row has a clone size; where given, it reads once, few, many or a size class.

abundance	d_gene	v_gene	j_gene	CDR3nt	CDR3aa
few	TRBD2	TRBV3-1/TRBV3-2	TRBJ2-2	TGTGCCAGCAGCCCCATTTGGGGTAGCGGGGGGAGCGGGGAGCTGTTTTTT	CASSPIWGSGGSGELFF
.	.	TRBV9	TRBJ2-5	TGTGCCAGCAGCGTAGGAGGCAGATTCCAAGAGACCCAGTACTTC	CASSVGGRFQETQYF
.	.	TRBV7-9	TRBJ2-6	TGTGCCAGCAGCTTTGCTGGGGCCAACGTCCTGACTTTC	CASSFAGANVLTF
.	TRBD1	TRBV27	TRBJ2-7	TGTGCCAGCAGCAACGCCGCCTCGGACAGGGTATCTTACTACGAGCAGTACTTC	CASSNAASDRVSYYEQYF
.	TRBD2	TRBV5-1	TRBJ2-5	TGCGCCAGCAGCGGGGGAACTAGCGGGGTAGAGACCCAGTACTTC	CASSGGTSGVETQYF
.	.	TRBV27	TRBJ2-5	TGTGCCAGCAGGATGACGGGGCGCCAAGAGACCCAGTACTTC	CASRMTGRQETQYF
few	.	TRBV2	TRBJ1-4	TGTGCCAGCACGACGGGGATGGATGAAAAACTGTTTTTT	CASTTGMDEKLFF
.	.	TRBV30	TRBJ1-4	TGTGCCTGGAGTGCACAGTCACTATACAGCTCAACTAATGAAAAACTGTTTTTT	CAWSAQSLYSSTNEKLFF
once	.	TRBV4-1	TRBJ1-3	TGCGCCAGCAGCTTCCGGGGCTTTGACTCTGGAAACATCATATATTTT	CASSFRGFDSGNIIYF
.	.	TRBV29-1	TRBJ2-5	TGCAGCGCTTCCCTAGGGGGAAGGGAGACCCAGTACTTC	CSASLGGRETQYF
few	.	TRBV24-1	TRBJ2-2	TGTGCCACCAGTGATTTGGTCAGTACGAACACCGGGGAGCTGTTTTTT	CATSDLVSTNTGELFF
.	.	TRBV5-6	TRBJ1-2	TGTGCCAGCAGCTCCTCACAGGCCTCCACCTTC	CASSSSQASTF
.	TRBD1	TRBV3-1/TRBV3-2	TRBJ2-1	TGTGCCAGCAGCCTATCGGACAGGATCTACAATGAGCAGTTCTTC	CASSLSDRIYNEQFF
.	TRBD2	TRBV30	TRBJ2-2	TGTGCCTGGGGGACTAGCGGGGGGTCGAACACCGGGGAGCTGTTTTTT	CAWGTSGGSNTGELFF
.	.	TRBV30	TRBJ1-2	TGTGCCTGGAGTGGGGGTGGAGGTACCCGGGGCTACACCTTC	CAWSGGGGTRGYTF
.	.	TRBV11-3	TRBJ2-7	TGTGCCAGCAGCTTAGAGGACAGTGTTGCGTCCTACGAGCAGTACTTC	CASSLEDSVASYEQYF
few	.	TRBV11-3	TRBJ2-7	TGTGCCAGCAGCCCCGCGGCGGGTTCCTACGAGCAGTACTTC	CASSPAAGSYEQYF
.	.	TRBV27	TRBJ1-6	TGTGCCAGCAGCTGGAGCAGCAATTCACCCCTCCACTTT	CASSWSSNSPLHF
.	TRBD2	TRBV7-9	TRBJ2-1	TGTGCCAGCAGCTTAGGCCAGCGGGACTACAATGAGCAGTTCTTC	CASSLGQRDYNEQFF
.	.	TRBV5-6	TRBJ2-2	TGTGCCAGCAGCTTGGTCGGACCCGCGATCACCGGGGAGCTGTTTTTT	CASSLVGPAITGELFF
few	TRBD2	TRBV29-1	TRBJ2-7	TGCAGCGTCGGACTAGGCGAGCAGTACTTC	CSVGLGEQYF
medium-sized	.	TRBV7-2	TRBJ1-5	TGTGCCAGCAGCTTATACAGCGGAGATCAGCCCCAGCATTTT	CASSLYSGDQPQHF
few	.	TRBV4-1	TRBJ2-7	TGCGCCAGCAGCCAAGTTGATTTTACAGGATCGACCTACGAGCAGTACTTC	CASSQVDFTGSTYEQYF
.	TRBD1	TRBV7-8	TRBJ1-2	TGTGCCAGCAGCGGCATGACAGGGGTGTCCTATGGCTACACCTTC	CASSGMTGVSYGYTF
.	TRBD2	TRBV27	TRBJ2-3	TGTGCCAGTGCGGGAGGGCCTTCAGATACGCAGTATTTT	CASAGGPSDTQYF
.	.	TRBV11-2	TRBJ2-1	TGTGCCAGCAGTGGCAGCGCGTACTCCTACAATGAGCAGTTCTTC	CASSGSAYSYNEQFF
once	TRBD2	TRBV7-7	TRBJ2-3	TGTGCCAGCAGCCGGACTAGCGGGAGGGCCGATACGCAGTATTTT	CASSRTSGRADTQYF
.	.	TRBV13	TRBJ1-6	TGTGCCAGCAGCCTAAGGGTCCCACCCCTCCACTTT	CASSLRVPPLHF
.	.	TRBV9	TRBJ1-1	TGTGCCAGCAGCTTCGGGACGGAGGACACTGAAGCTTTCTTT	CASSFGTEDTEAFF
.	.	TRBV4-2	TRBJ2-1	TGTGCCAGCAGCCAAGATTGGGCTAGCCCCTCCTACAATGAGCAGTTCTTC	CASSQDWASPSYNEQFF
few	.	TRBV19	TRBJ2-2	TGTGCCAGTAGTACGGGACTTACAAGCGGGGAGCTGTTTTTT	CASSTGLTSGELFF
.	TRBD1	TRBV28	TRBJ2-1	TGTGCCAGCACTTCCTCCCAGGGGGTCTACAATGAGCAGTTCTTC	CASTSSQGVYNEQFF
.	TRBD1	TRBV30	TRBJ1-5	TGTGCCTGGACAGGGGGCGTAGGACAGCCCCAGCATTTT	CAWTGGVGQPQHF
.	TRBD1	TRBV11-2	TRBJ1-1	TGTGCCAGCAGCTTCCGACAGGGGTCGACTGAAGCTTTCTTT	CASSFRQGSTEAFF
.	.	TRBV30	TRBJ2-1	TGTGCCTGGAGCCCCTTGTCACTAGTCAATGAGCAGTTCTTC	CAWSPLSLVNEQFF
.	.	TRBV15	TRBJ1-5	TGTGCCACCAGCAGGGATCCAGGCCGAAATCAGCCCCAGCATTTT	CATSRDPGRNQPQHF
.	.	TRBV19	TRBJ1-5	TGTGCCAGTAAGGAGGGACGTTATAGCAATCAGCCCCAGCATTTT	CASKEGRYSNQPQHF
once	.	TRBV6-5	TRBJ1-5	TGTGCCTGCGCCGTACGAGGCAATCAGCCCCAGCATTTT	CACAVRGNQPQHF
.	.	TRBV7-2	TRBJ2-5	TGTGCCAGCAGCTTAGGCTTGAGAGAGACCCAGTACTTC	CASSLGLRETQYF
.	TRBD2	TRBV10-3	TRBJ2-1	TGTGCCATCAGAGCGGGAGGGCCGGGTGAGCAGTTCTTC	CAIRAGGPGEQFF
.	.	TRBV7-9	TRBJ2-1	TGTGCCAGCAGCCCCCCTGATGTGGGATACAATGAGCAGTTCTTC	CASSPPDVGYNEQFF
.	.	TRBV4-2	TRBJ1-1	TGTGCCAGCAGCCAAGATGTCTACCCTTTGAACACTGAAGCTTTCTTT	CASSQDVYPLNTEAFF
.	TRBD2	TRBV3-1/TRBV3-2	TRBJ2-1	TGTGCCAGCAGCCAAGACACGCGCGGGAGAATAGGCAGTGAGCAGTTCTTC	CASSQDTRGRIGSEQFF
.	.	TRBV12-3/TRBV12-4	TRBJ1-1	TGTGCCAGCAGTTGGGGTCAGAACACTGAAGCTTTCTTT	CASSWGQNTEAFF
.	TRBD2	TRBV3-1/TRBV3-2	TRBJ2-1	TGTGCCAGCAGCCACGCGCCGGGCGGGGGTAGCTCCTACAATGAGCAGTTCTTC	CASSHAPGGGSSYNEQFF
.	TRBD1	TRBV6-1	TRBJ2-1	TGTGCCAGCAGTGAAGCGACAGGGTACAATGAGCAGTTCTTC	CASSEATGYNEQFF
.	TRBD2	TRBV7-2	TRBJ2-5	TGTGCCAGCAGCTTAGGAGCGGGGGGCTACGCCGGTGAGACCCAGTACTTC	CASSLGAGGYAGETQYF
.	.	TRBV5-4	TRBJ2-3	TGTGCCAGCAGCTGGACCGGACAGACAGATACGCAGTATTTT	CASSWTGQTDTQYF
.	TRBD2	TRBV5-4	TRBJ2-7	TGTGCCAGCAGCTTGGCGGGGGGTGAGCAGTACTTC	CASSLAGGEQYF
.	.	TRBV24-1	TRBJ2-1	TGTGCCACCAGTGACGGGCATGAGCAGTTCTTC	CATSDGHEQFF
.	TRBD1	TRBV3-1/TRBV3-2	TRBJ2-5	TGTGCCAGCAGCAACCGACAGGGGGCCCTCCAAGAGACCCAGTACTTC	CASSNRQGALQETQYF
once	.	TRBV27	TRBJ1-1	TGTGCCAGCAGCCACACAGGGTGGACTGAAGCTTTCTTT	CASSHTGWTEAFF
many	.	TRBV5-1	TRBJ2-1	TGCGCCAGCAGCTTGACCCCAGACTTGACCCCCTACAATGAGCAGTTCTTC	CASSLTPDLTPYNEQFF
.	.	TRBV18	TRBJ1-2	TGTGCCAGCTCACCGCAGGAGAGCTATGGCTACACCTTC	CASSPQESYGYTF